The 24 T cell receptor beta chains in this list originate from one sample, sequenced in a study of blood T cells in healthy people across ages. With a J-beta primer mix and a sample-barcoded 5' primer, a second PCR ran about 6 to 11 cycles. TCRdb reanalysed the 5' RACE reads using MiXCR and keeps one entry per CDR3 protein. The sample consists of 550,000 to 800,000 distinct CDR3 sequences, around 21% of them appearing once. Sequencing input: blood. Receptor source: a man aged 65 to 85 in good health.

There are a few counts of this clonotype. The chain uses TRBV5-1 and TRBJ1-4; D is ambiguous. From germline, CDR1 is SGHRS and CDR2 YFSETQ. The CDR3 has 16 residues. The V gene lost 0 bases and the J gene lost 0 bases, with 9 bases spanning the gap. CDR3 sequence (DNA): TGCGCCAGCAGCTTGGGTGCAGGTCCAACTAATGAAAAACTGTTTTTT. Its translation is CASSLGAGPTNEKLFF.

CDR3 region: CASSSGTGTGSGEQYF. The DNA of the CDR3 is TGTGCCAGCAGTTCCGGTACCGGGACAGGCTCAGGCGAGCAGTACTTC. This sequence joins TRBV27 and TRBJ2-7; 8 positions agree with TRBD1. Germline V gene sequence: CDR1 MNHEY, CDR2 SMNVEV (reference sequence). The CDR3 is 16 residues long. Trimming removed 4 bases from V and 6 bases from J; junction bases left unmatched: 14.

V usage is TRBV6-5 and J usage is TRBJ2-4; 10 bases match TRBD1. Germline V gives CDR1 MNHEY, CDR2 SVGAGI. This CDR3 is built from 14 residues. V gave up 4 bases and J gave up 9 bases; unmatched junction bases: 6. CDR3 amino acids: CASSSTGGWSIQYF. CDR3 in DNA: TGTGCCAGCAGTTCGACAGGGGGCTGGAGCATTCAGTACTTC.

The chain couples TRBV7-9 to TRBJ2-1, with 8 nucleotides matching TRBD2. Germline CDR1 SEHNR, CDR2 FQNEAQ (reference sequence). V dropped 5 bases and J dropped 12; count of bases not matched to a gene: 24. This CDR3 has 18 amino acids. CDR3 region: CASSPLRGKRERFNGQFF. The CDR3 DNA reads TGTGCCAGCAGCCCATTACGGGGAAAGCGGGAGAGATTTAACGGGCAGTTCTTC.

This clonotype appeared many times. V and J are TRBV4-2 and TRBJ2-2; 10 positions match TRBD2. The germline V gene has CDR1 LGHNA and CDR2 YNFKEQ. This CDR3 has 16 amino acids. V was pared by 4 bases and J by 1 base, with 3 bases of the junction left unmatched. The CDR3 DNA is TGTGCCAGCAGCCCCCGACTAGCGGGGAACACCGGGGAGCTGTTTTTT. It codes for CASSPRLAGNTGELFF.

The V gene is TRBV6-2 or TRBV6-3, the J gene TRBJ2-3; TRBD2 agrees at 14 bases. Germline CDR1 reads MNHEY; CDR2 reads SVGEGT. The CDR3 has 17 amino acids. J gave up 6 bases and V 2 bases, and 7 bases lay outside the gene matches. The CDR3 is CASSYRAGTSGSDTQYF. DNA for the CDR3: TGTGCCAGCAGTTACAGGGCTGGGACTAGCGGGAGTGATACGCAGTATTTT.

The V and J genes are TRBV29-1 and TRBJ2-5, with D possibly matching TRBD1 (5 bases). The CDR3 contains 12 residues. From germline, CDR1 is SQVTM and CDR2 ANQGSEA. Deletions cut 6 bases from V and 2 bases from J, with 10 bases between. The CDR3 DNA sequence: TGCAGCGTCTCGGACACTCAAGAGACCCAGTACTTC. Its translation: CSVSDTQETQYF.

The CDR3 protein is CASSPRDSWEQYF. In DNA form, the CDR3 reads TGTGCCAGCTCACCTCGGGACAGCTGGGAGCAGTACTTC. The rearrangement links TRBV18 to TRBJ2-7, with 7 bases matching TRBD1. The V segment lost 3 bases and the J segment 7 bases; nucleotides outside the gene matches: 6. Per germline, CDR1 KGHSH and CDR2 LQKENI. The CDR3 has 13 amino acids. The complete variable domain, with remaining parts taken from reference TRBV18 and TRBJ2-7, reads NAGVMQNPRHLVRRRGQEARLRCSPMKGHSHVYWYRQLPEEGLKFMVYLQKENIIDESGMPKERFSAEFPKEGPSILRIQQVVRGDSAAYFCASSPRDSWEQYFGPGTRLTVT.

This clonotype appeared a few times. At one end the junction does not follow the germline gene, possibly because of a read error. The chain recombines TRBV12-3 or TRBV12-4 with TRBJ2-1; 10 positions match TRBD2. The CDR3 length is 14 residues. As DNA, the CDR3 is TGTGCCTGCAGTTTAGGCCTAGCGGGAGATGAGCAGTTCTTC. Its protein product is CACSLGLAGDEQFF.

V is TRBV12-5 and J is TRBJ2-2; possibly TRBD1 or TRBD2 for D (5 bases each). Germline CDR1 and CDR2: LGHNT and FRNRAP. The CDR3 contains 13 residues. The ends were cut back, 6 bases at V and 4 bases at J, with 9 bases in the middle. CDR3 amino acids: CASGGEGTGELFF. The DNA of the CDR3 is TGTGCTAGTGGGGGGGAAGGCACCGGGGAGCTGTTTTTT.

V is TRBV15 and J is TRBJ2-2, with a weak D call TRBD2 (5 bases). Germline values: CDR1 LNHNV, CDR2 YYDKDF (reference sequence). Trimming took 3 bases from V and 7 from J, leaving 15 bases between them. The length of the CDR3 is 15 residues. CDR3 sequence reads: CATSSNGGGYGELFF. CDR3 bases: TGTGCCACCAGCAGTAATGGAGGAGGATACGGGGAGCTGTTTTTT.

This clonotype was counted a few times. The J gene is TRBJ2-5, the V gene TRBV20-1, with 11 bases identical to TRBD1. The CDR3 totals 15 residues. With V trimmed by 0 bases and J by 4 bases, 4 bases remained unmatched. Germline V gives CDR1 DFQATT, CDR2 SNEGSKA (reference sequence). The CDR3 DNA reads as TGCAGTGCTAGAGAAGGGACAGGGGGGGGAGAGACCCAGTACTTC. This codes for CSAREGTGGGETQYF.

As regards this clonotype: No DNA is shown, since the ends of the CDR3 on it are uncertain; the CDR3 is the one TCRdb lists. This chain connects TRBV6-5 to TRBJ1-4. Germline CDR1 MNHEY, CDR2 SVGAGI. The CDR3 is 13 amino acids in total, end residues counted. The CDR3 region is CASSSSWGEKLFF.

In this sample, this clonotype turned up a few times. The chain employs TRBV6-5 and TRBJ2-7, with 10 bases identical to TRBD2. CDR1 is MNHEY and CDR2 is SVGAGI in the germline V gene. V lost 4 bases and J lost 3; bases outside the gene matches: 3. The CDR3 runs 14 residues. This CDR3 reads CASSLLAGRYEQYF. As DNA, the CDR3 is TGTGCCAGCAGTTTACTAGCGGGACGCTACGAGCAGTACTTC.

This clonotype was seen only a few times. The CDR3 sequence is CSASHGGLYEQYF. CDR3 nucleotide sequence: TGCAGTGCTAGTCACGGAGGCCTATACGAGCAGTACTTC. The genes are TRBV20-1 and TRBJ2-5; tentatively, D is TRBD2 (5 bases). Near its end, the DNA agrees better with TRBJ2-7, so the J call may be wrong. Per the germline V gene, CDR1 is DFQATT and CDR2 is SNEGSKA (reference sequence). The CDR3 totals 13 residues.

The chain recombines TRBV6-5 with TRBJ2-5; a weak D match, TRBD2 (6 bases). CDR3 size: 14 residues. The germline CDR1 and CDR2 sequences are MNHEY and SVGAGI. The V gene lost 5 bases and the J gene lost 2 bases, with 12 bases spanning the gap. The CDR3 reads CASSRDFEQETQYF. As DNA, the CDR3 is TGTGCCAGCAGTCGGGACTTCGAGCAAGAGACCCAGTACTTC.

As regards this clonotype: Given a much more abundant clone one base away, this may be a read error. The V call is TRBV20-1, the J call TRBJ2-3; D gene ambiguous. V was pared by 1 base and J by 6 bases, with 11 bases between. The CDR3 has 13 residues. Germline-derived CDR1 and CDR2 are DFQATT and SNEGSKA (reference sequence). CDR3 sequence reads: CSARAGSRDTQYF. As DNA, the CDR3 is TGCAGTGCTAGAGCCGGGTCGAGGGATACGCAGTATTTT.

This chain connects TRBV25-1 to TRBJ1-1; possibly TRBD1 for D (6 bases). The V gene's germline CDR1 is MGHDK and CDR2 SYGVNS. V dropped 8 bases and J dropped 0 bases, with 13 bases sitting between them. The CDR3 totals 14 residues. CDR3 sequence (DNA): TGTGCCAGCGGGGGGCAGGGACTGAACACTGAAGCTTTCTTT. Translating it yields CASGGQGLNTEAFF.

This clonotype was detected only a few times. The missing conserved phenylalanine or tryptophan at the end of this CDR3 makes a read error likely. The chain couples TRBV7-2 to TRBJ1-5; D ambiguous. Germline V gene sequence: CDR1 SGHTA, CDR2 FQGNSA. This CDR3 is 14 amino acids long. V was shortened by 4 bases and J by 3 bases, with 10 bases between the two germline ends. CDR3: CASSSSGINQPQHL. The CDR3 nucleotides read TGTGCCAGCAGCTCATCCGGGATCAATCAGCCCCAGCATCTT.

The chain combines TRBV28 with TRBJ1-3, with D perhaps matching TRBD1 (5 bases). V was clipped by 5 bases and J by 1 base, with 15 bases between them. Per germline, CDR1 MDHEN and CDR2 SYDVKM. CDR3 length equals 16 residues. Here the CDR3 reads CASSLSLGVSGNTIYF. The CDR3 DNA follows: TGTGCCAGCAGTCTCTCCCTGGGGGTATCTGGAAACACCATATATTTT.

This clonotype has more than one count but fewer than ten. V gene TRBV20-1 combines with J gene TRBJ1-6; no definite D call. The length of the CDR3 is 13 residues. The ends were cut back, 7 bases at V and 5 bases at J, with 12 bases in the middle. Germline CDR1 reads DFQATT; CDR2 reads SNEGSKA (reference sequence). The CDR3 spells CSGSRPNNSPLHF. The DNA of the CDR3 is TGCAGTGGTTCGAGACCCAATAATTCACCCCTCCACTTT.

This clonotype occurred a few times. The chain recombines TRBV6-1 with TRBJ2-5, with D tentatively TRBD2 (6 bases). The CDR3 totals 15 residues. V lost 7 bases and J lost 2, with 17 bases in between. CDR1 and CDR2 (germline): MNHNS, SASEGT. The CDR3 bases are TGTGCCAGCAATCCTCGACTAGGCGGACAAGAGACCCAGTACTTC. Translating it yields CASNPRLGGQETQYF.

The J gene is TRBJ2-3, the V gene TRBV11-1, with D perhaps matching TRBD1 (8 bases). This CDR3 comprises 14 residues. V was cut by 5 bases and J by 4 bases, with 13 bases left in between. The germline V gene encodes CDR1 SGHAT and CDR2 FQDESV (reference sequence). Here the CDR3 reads CASSNTGGADTQYF. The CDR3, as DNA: TGTGCCAGCAGCAATACAGGGGGGGCAGATACGCAGTATTTT.

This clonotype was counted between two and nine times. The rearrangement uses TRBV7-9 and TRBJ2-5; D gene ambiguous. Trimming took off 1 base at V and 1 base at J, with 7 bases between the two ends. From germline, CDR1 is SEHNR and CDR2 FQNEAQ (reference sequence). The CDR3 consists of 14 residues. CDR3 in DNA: TGTGCCAGCAGCTTAGAGGCAGCCCAAGAGACCCAGTACTTC. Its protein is CASSLEAAQETQYF.